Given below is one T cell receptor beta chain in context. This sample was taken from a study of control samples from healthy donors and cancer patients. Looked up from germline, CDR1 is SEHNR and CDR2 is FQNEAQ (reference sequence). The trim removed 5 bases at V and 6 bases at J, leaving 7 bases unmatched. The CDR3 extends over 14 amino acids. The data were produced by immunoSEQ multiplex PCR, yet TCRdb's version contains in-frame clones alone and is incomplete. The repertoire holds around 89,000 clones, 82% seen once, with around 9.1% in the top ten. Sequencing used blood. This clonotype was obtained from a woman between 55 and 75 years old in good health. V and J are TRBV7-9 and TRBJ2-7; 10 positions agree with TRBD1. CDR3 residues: CASSMTGTGAEQYF. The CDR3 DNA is TGTGCCAGCAGCATGACCGGGACAGGGGCCGAGCAGTACTTC.